A selection of T cell receptor beta chains follows, all from one sample in a study of cytomegalovirus exposure and HLA in healthy donors. Generated by immunoSEQ multiplex PCR, the TCRdb table keeps only in-frame clones and is missing some. The sample yields around 120,000 clones, about four fifths seen once. Input material: PBMCs. These receptors were taken from a female donor in good health and CMV-seropositive. The CDR3 runs from the conserved cysteine through the conserved F or W. Fields, in order: V gene, clone size, D gene, J gene, CDR3 DNA, CDR3 protein. The D gene is left open where the match is weak. Size is stated for part of the rows, as once, few or many counts, or as a class when the clone is expanded.

V gene: TRBV10-3; clone size: -; D gene: TRBD2; J gene: TRBJ2-3; CDR3 DNA: TGTGCCATCAGTGAGTCTGGCGGGGGGGCTGCCGATACGCAGTATTTT; CDR3 protein: CAISESGGGAADTQYF
V gene: TRBV6-5; clone size: -; D gene: TRBD2; J gene: TRBJ2-3; CDR3 DNA: TGTGCCAGCGGCCTCAAGCGGGGGGCCCCAGATACGCAGTATTTT; CDR3 protein: CASGLKRGAPDTQYF
V gene: TRBV10-3; clone size: -; D gene: -; J gene: TRBJ2-7; CDR3 DNA: TGTGCCATCAGCACCGGGACAGAGCAGTACTTC; CDR3 protein: CAISTGTEQYF
V gene: TRBV15; clone size: -; D gene: TRBD1; J gene: TRBJ2-1; CDR3 DNA: TGTGCCACCAGTTTACAGGGGGGATACAATGAGCAGTTCTTC; CDR3 protein: CATSLQGGYNEQFF
V gene: TRBV12-5; clone size: -; D gene: -; J gene: TRBJ2-5; CDR3 DNA: TGTGCTAGTGGACCCGGACAGATTGAAGAGACCCAGTACTTC; CDR3 protein: CASGPGQIEETQYF
V gene: TRBV7-9; clone size: -; D gene: -; J gene: TRBJ1-4; CDR3 DNA: TGTGCCAGCAGCTGGCCGCAGGGGCAACTGTTTTTT; CDR3 protein: CASSWPQGQLFF
V gene: TRBV2; clone size: -; D gene: -; J gene: TRBJ1-3; CDR3 DNA: TGTGCCAGCGCCGCAGGGGCAGGCTCTGGAAACACCATATATTTT; CDR3 protein: CASAAGAGSGNTIYF
V gene: TRBV6-1; clone size: -; D gene: TRBD1; J gene: TRBJ1-4; CDR3 DNA: TGTGCCAGCCGACAGGGGCTAATGGAAAAACTGTTTTTT; CDR3 protein: CASRQGLMEKLFF
V gene: TRBV28; clone size: -; D gene: TRBD1; J gene: TRBJ1-1; CDR3 DNA: TGTGCCAGCAGTCGAGGGGGCTCAAACACTGAAGCTTTCTTT; CDR3 protein: CASSRGGSNTEAFF
V gene: TRBV10-3; clone size: few; D gene: -; J gene: TRBJ1-4; CDR3 DNA: TGTGCGGCAGGGGCGTTGAATGAAAAACTGTTTTTT; CDR3 protein: CAAGALNEKLFF
V gene: TRBV30; clone size: -; D gene: TRBD1; J gene: TRBJ2-1; CDR3 DNA: TGTGCCTGGAGTGGGGACAGGGGATTATATGAGCAGTTCTTC; CDR3 protein: CAWSGDRGLYEQFF
V gene: TRBV19; clone size: once; D gene: -; J gene: TRBJ1-5; CDR3 DNA: TGTGCCAGTAAGGGGGATCGGGTTTGGAATCAGCCCCAGCATTTT; CDR3 protein: CASKGDRVWNQPQHF
V gene: TRBV10-1; clone size: -; D gene: -; J gene: TRBJ1-5; CDR3 DNA: TGCGCCAGCAGTGAGGCGGGTGGCCAGCCCCAGCATTTT; CDR3 protein: CASSEAGGQPQHF
V gene: TRBV5-1; clone size: -; D gene: TRBD1; J gene: TRBJ2-7; CDR3 DNA: TGCGCCAGCGGGGCCGGGACAGGGTATTCCTACGAGCAGTACTTC; CDR3 protein: CASGAGTGYSYEQYF
V gene: TRBV11-2; clone size: few; D gene: TRBD2; J gene: TRBJ2-2; CDR3 DNA: TGTGCCAGCAGCTTGGGAGGGGTCACCGGGGAGCTGTTTTTT; CDR3 protein: CASSLGGVTGELFF
V gene: TRBV7-2; clone size: once; D gene: -; J gene: TRBJ2-3; CDR3 DNA: TGTGCCAGCAGCTTAGATGCGGGCACAGATACGCAGTATTTT; CDR3 protein: CASSLDAGTDTQYF
V gene: TRBV19; clone size: -; D gene: -; J gene: TRBJ2-2; CDR3 DNA: TGTGCCAGTAGTACCAGGGCTATGAACACCGGGGAGCTGTTTTTT; CDR3 protein: CASSTRAMNTGELFF
V gene: TRBV9; clone size: -; D gene: TRBD2; J gene: TRBJ2-2; CDR3 DNA: TGTGCCAGCAGCGTAGTTAGCGGGGGAGTCAGCGGGGAGCTGTTTTTT; CDR3 protein: CASSVVSGGVSGELFF
V gene: TRBV14; clone size: -; D gene: -; J gene: TRBJ2-2; CDR3 DNA: TGTGCCAGCAGCCCACGCGGGACAGTAAGGGCCGGGGAGCTGTTTTTT; CDR3 protein: CASSPRGTVRAGELFF
V gene: TRBV6-6; clone size: -; D gene: -; J gene: TRBJ2-3; CDR3 DNA: TGTGCCAGCAGTTTCCTTGGGGGCGATGATACGCAGTATTTT; CDR3 protein: CASSFLGGDDTQYF